This T cell receptor beta chain is drawn from a study of blood T cell repertoires in COVID-19. This CDR3 is 15 amino acids long. With V trimmed by 5 bases and J by 0 bases, 5 bases remained unmatched. Germline V CDR1 and CDR2: MDHEN, SYDVKM. The study drew participants aged about 18 to 89 years from approximately 25 US areas. Cohort assignment relied on participant-reported clinical history. Authors' methods: Amplified reference gene primers provided the basis for estimating nucleated cell counts. Generated by immunoSEQ multiplex PCR, the TCRdb table keeps only in-frame clones and is missing some. The DNA was the basis for D and trimming; V, J and clone size are from that table. The data show roughly 330,000 clones, 85% to 90% seen once.

V is TRBV28 and J is TRBJ2-7; 9 bases are shared with TRBD2. The source of this sequence is a woman younger than 35 who had recovered from COVID-19. Sequenced sample: PBMCs or T cells enriched from blood (not recorded which). The CDR3 sequence is CASSVTSGFSYEQYF. In nucleotides, the CDR3 is TGTGCCAGCAGTGTAACTAGCGGGTTCTCCTACGAGCAGTACTTC.